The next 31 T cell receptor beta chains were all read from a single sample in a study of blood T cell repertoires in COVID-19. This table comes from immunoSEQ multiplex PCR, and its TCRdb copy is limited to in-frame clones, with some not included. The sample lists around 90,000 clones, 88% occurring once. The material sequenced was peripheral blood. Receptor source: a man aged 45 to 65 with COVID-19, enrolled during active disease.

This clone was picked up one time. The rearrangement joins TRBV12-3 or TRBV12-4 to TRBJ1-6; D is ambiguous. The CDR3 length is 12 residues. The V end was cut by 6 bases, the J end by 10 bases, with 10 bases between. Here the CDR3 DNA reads TGTGCCAGCAGCCCCGAGTTATCACCCCTCCACTTT. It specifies CASSPELSPLHF.

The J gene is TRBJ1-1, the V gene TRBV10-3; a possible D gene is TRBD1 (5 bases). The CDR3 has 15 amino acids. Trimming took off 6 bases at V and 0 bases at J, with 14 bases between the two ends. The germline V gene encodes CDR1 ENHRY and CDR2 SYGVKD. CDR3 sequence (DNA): TGTGCCATCAGCCCTAGGGGCGGGATGAACACTGAAGCTTTCTTT. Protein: CAISPRGGMNTEAFF.

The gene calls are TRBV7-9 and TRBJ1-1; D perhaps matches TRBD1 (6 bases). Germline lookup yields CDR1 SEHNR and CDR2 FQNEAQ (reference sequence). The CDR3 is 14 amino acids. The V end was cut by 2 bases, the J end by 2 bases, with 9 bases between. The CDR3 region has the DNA TGTGCCAGCAGCTTACCACAGGGTAACACTGAAGCTTTCTTT. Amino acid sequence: CASSLPQGNTEAFF.

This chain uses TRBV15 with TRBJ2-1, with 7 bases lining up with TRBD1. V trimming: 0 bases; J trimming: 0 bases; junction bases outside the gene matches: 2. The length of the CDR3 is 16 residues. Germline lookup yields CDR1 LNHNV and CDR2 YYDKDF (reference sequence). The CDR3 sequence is CATSRDWTGSYNEQFF. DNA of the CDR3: TGTGCCACCAGCAGAGATTGGACAGGCTCCTACAATGAGCAGTTCTTC.

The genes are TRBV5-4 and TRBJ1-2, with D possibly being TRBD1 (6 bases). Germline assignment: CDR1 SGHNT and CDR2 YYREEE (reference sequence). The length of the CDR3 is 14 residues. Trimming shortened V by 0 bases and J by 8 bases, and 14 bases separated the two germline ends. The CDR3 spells CASSLVFPTGGYTF. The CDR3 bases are TGTGCCAGCAGCTTGGTTTTCCCTACAGGGGGCTACACCTTC.

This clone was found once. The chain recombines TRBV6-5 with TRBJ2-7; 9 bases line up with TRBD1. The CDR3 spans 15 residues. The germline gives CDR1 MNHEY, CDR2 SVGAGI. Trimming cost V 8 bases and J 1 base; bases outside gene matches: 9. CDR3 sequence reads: CASQTRTGVSYEQYF. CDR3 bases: TGTGCCAGCCAAACTCGGACAGGGGTTTCCTACGAGCAGTACTTC.

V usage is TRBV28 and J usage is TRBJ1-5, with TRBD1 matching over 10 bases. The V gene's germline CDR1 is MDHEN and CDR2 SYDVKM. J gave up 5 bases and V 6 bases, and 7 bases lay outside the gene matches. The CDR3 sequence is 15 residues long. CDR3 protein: CASSSPGQGYQPQHF. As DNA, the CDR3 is TGTGCCAGCAGCTCGCCGGGACAGGGGTATCAGCCCCAGCATTTT. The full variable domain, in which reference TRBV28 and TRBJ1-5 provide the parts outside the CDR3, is DVKVTQSSRYLVKRTGEKVFLECVQDMDHENMFWYRQDPGLGLRLIYFSYDVKMKEKGDIPEGYSVSREKKERFSLILESASTNQTSMYLCASSSPGQGYQPQHFGDGTRLSIL.

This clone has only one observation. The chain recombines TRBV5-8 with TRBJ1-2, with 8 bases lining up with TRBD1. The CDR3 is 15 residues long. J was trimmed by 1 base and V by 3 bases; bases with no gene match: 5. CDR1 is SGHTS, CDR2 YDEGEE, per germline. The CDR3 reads CASSSTGAGNYGYTF. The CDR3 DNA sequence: TGTGCCAGCAGCTCGACAGGGGCGGGTAACTATGGCTACACCTTC.

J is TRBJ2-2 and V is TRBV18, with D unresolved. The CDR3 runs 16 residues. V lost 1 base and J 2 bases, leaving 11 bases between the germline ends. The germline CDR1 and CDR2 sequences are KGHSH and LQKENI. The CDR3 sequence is CASSPRRNENTGELFF. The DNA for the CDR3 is TGTGCCAGCTCACCACGGCGGAATGAAAACACCGGGGAGCTGTTTTTT.

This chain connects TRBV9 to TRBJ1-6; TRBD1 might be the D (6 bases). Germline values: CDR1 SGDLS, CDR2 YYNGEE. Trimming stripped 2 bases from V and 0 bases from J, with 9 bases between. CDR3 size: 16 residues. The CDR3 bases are TGTGCCAGCAGCGTCGGACAGAGCTCCTATAATTCACCCCTCCACTTT. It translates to CASSVGQSSYNSPLHF. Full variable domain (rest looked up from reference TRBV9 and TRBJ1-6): DSGVTQTPKHLITATGQRVTLRCSPRSGDLSVYWYQQSLDQGLQFLIQYYNGEERAKGNILERFSAQQFPDLHSELNLSSLELGDSALYFCASSVGQSSYNSPLHFGNGTRLTVT.

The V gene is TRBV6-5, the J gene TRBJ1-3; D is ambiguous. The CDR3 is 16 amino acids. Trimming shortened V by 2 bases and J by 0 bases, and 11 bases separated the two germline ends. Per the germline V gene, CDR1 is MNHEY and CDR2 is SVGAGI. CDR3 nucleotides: TGTGCCAGCAGTTACGGCAGGAGGAACTCTGGAAACACCATATATTTT. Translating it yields CASSYGRRNSGNTIYF.

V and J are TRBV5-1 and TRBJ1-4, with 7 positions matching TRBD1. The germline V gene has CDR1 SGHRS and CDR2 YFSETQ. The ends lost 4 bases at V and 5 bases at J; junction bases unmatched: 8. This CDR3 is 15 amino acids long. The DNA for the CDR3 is TGCGCCAGCAGCCCCGTGGGACAGCCCAATGAAAAACTGTTTTTT. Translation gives CASSPVGQPNEKLFF. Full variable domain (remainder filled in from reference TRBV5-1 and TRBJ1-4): KAGVTQTPRYLIKTRGQQVTLSCSPISGHRSVSWYQQTPGQGLQFLFEYFSETQRNKGNFPGRFSGRQFSNSRSEMNVSTLELGDSALYLCASSPVGQPNEKLFFGSGTQLSVL.

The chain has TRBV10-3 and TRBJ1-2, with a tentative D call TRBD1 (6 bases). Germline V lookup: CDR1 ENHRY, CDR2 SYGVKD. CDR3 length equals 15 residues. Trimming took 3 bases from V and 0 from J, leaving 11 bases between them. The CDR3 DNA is TGTGCCATCAGTGAAGGACAGATACCTAACTATGGCTACACCTTC. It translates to CAISEGQIPNYGYTF.

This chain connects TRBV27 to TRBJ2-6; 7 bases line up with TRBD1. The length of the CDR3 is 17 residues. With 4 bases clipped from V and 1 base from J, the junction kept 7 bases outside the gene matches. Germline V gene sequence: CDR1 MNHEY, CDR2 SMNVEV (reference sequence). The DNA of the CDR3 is TGTGCCAGCAGTTCCCGCCCGGACAGGTCTGGGGCCAACGTCCTGACTTTC. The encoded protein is CASSSRPDRSGANVLTF.

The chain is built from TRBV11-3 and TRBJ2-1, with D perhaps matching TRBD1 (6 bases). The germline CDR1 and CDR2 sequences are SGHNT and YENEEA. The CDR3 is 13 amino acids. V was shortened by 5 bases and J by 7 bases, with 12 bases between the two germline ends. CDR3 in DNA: TGTGCCAGCAGCCCCTCTCAGGGGAATGAGCAGTTCTTC. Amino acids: CASSPSQGNEQFF. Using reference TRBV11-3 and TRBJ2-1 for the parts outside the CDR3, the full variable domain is EAGVVQSPRYKIIEKKQPVAFWCNPISGHNTLYWYLQNLGQGPELLIRYENEEAVDDSQLPKDRFSAERLKGVDSTLKIQPAELGDSAVYLCASSPSQGNEQFFGPGTRLTVL.

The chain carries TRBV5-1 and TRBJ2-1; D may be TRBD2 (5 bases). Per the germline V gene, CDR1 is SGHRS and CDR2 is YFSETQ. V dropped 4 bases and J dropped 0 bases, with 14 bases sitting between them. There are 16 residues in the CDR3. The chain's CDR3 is CASSPGGPYSYNEQFF. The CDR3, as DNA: TGCGCCAGCAGCCCCGGCGGGCCCTACTCCTACAATGAGCAGTTCTTC.

This chain's CDR3 is CASSQGATEAFF. The CDR3 DNA follows: TGTGCCAGCTCGCAGGGGGCCACTGAAGCTTTCTTT. V usage is TRBV18 and J usage is TRBJ1-1, with 8 bases fitting TRBD1. V lost 6 bases to trimming and J lost 4 bases; unmatched junction nucleotides: 1. The CDR3 runs to 12 residues. The germline gives CDR1 KGHSH, CDR2 LQKENI.

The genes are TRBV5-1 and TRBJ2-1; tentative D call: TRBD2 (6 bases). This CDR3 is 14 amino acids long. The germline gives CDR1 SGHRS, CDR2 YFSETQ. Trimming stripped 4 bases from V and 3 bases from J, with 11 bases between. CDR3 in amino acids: CASSPGTRYNEQFF. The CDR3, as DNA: TGCGCCAGCAGCCCAGGGACTCGCTACAATGAGCAGTTCTTC.

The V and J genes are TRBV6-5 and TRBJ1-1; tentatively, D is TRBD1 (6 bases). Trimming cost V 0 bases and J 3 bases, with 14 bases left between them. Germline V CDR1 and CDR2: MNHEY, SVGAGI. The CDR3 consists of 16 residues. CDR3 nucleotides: TGTGCCAGCAGTTACTCGACAGGCAAAGCGTACACTGAAGCTTTCTTT. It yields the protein CASSYSTGKAYTEAFF.

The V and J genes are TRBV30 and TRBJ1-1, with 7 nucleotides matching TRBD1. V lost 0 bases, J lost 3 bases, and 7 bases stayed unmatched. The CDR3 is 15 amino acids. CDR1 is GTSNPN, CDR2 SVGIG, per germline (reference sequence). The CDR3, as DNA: TGTGCCTGGAGTGTACCTGACAGGGTGTACACTGAAGCTTTCTTT. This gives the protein CAWSVPDRVYTEAFF.

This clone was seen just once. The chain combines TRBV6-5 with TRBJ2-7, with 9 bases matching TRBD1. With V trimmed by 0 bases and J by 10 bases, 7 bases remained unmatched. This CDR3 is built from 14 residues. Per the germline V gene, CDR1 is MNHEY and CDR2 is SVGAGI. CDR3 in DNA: TGTGCCAGCAGTTACTCGCCGGGACAGGGCCTCCAGTACTTC. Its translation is CASSYSPGQGLQYF.

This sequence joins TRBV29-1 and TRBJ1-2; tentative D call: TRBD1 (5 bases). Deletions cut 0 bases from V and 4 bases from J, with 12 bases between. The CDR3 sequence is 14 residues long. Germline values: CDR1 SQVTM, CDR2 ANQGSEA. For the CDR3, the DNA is TGCAGCGTTGAAGACCTACAGGTGACCTATGGCTACACCTTC. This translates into CSVEDLQVTYGYTF.

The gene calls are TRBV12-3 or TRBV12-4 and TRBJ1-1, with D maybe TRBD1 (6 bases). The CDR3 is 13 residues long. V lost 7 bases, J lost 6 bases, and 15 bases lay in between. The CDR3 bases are TGTGCCAGCACCCAGGACAGTCGGCCTGAAGCTTTCTTT. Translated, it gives CASTQDSRPEAFF.

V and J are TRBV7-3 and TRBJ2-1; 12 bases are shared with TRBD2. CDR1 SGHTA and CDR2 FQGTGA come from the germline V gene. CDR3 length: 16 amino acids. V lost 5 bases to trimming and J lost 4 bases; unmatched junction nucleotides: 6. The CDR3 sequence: CASSHTSGGPYNEQFF. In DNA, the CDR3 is TGTGCCAGCAGCCACACTAGCGGGGGGCCTTACAATGAGCAGTTCTTC.

CDR3 loop: CASSVPELPGQGHGYTF. CDR3 in DNA: TGTGCCAGCAGCGTGCCAGAGCTCCCCGGACAGGGACATGGCTACACCTTC. The V call is TRBV9, the J call TRBJ1-2, with 8 bases fitting TRBD1. With 2 bases clipped from V and 6 bases from J, the junction kept 15 bases outside the gene matches. Germline-derived CDR1 and CDR2 are SGDLS and YYNGEE. The CDR3 spans 17 residues.

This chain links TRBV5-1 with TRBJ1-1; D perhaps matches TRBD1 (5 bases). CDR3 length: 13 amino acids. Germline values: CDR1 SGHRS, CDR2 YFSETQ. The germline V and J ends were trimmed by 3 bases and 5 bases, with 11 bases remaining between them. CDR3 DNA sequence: TGCGCCAGCAGCTGGTCGGGGGGTACTGAAGCTTTCTTT. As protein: CASSWSGGTEAFF.

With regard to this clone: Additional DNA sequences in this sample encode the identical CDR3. The CDR3 sequence: CASSQAGGEKLFF. The CDR3, as DNA: TGTGCCAGCAGCCAAGCAGGGGGTGAAAAACTGTTTTTT. The rearrangement joins TRBV3-1 (or the pseudogene TRBV3-2) to TRBJ1-4; 7 bases map to TRBD1. Germline V gene lookup returns CDR1 LGHDT and CDR2 YNNKEL (reference sequence). V lost 1 base and J lost 7; bases outside the gene matches: 0. CDR3 size: 13 residues.

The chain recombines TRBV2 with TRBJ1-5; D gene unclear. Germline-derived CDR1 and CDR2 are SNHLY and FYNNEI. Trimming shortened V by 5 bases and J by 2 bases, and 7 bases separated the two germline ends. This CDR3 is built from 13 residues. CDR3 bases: TGTGCCAGCAGTACTACCCGCAATCAGCCCCAGCATTTT. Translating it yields CASSTTRNQPQHF.

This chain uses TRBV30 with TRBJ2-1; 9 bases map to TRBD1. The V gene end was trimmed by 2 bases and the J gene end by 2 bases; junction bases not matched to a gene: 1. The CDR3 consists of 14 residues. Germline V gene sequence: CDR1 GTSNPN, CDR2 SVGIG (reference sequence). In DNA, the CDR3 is TGTGCCTGGAGTACAGGGGGCCCCTACAATGAGCAGTTCTTC. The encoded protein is CAWSTGGPYNEQFF.

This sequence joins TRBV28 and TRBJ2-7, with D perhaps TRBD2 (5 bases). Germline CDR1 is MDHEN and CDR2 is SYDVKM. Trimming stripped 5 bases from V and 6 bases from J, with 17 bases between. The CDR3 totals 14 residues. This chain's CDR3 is CASSIDGVDFEQYF. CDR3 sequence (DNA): TGTGCCAGCAGTATTGACGGGGTTGACTTCGAGCAGTACTTC.

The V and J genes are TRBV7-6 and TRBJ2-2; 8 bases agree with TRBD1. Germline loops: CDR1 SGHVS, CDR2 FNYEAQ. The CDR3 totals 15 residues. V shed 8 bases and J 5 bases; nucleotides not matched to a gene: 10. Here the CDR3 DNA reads TGTGCCAGCCAGGGGGGACAGGTCGAAACCGGGGAGCTGTTTTTT. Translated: CASQGGQVETGELFF.